This TCR beta chain was sequenced during a study of shared clonotypes between healthy human individuals. Findings and limits, study-wide: Relative to clonotypes present in all four donors, those not shared had lower generation probabilities. Among donors, the sharing of clonotypes was expected to be influenced by sequencing depth. Only a few donors were included, so the genetic and exposure-history diversity represented was limited.

Of note for this clone: Its target is not known.

As originally analysed: Quality scores were absent from the junction-only immunoSEQ sequences, so filtering differed. Clones were read by immunoSEQ multiplex PCR, and TCRdb kept only the in-frame ones, dropping some. That table is the source of V, J and clone size, and D and trimming were worked out from the DNA. This repertoire shows 650,000 to 750,000 clones, about two thirds found once; its top ten account for approximately 2%. V dropped 3 bases and J dropped 2 bases, with 14 bases sitting between them. CDR3 length: 15 amino acids. The germline V gene has CDR1 SGHRS and CDR2 YFSETQ. Sequencing was carried out using memory CD4+ T cells sorted from blood. As for subset: CD45RA-negative fraction. The clonotype comes from a young woman in good health. The chain uses TRBV5-1 and TRBJ2-5; D could derive from TRBD1 or TRBD2 (6 bases each). The CDR3 protein is CASSSGDIGQETQYF. The CDR3 coding sequence is TGCGCCAGCAGCTCGGGGGACATAGGGCAAGAGACCCAGTACTTC.